The 7 T cell receptor beta chains below were found in one sample sequenced in a study of CD8 T cells in Susac syndrome. RNA amounts of roughly 0.45 to 1 ug underwent reverse transcription with random hexamers. TCRdb redid the calling of the immunoSEQ multiplex PCR reads with MiXCR, one entry per CDR3 protein. The sample has roughly 130,000 distinct CDR3 sequences; about 94% are singletons. Sequences were obtained from CD4+ T cells from PBMCs. These receptors came from a human donor with multiple sclerosis.

The chain employs TRBV6-5 and TRBJ1-1; no clear D. The CDR3 contains 11 residues. V was trimmed by 6 bases and J by 8 bases, leaving 10 bases between them. CDR1 is MNHEY, CDR2 SVGAGI, per germline. The CDR3, as DNA: TGTGCCAGCAGGACCCAGAGGGAAGCTTTCTTT. It encodes CASRTQREAFF.

J is TRBJ1-2 and V is TRBV5-6, with D possibly TRBD1 on 6 matching bases. Trimming removed 0 bases at V and 4 bases at J, with 10 bases between. Germline CDR1 and CDR2: SGHDT and YYEEEE. This CDR3 has 14 amino acids. The CDR3 here is CASSLGTGTYGYTF. CDR3 in DNA: TGTGCCAGCAGCTTGGGAACAGGGACCTATGGCTACACCTTC.

The chain has TRBV7-2 and TRBJ1-3; no clear D. In germline, CDR1 is SGHTA, CDR2 FQGNSA. CDR3 size: 15 residues. V shed 4 bases and J shed 0 bases, with 10 bases lying between them. The CDR3 DNA reads as TGTGCCAGCAGCTCCCGGGGAGGCTCTGGAAACACCATATATTTT. Protein product: CASSSRGGSGNTIYF. The variable domain in full, completed from reference TRBV7-2 and TRBJ1-3, reads GAGVSQSPSNKVTEKGKDVELRCDPISGHTALYWYRQSLGQGLEFLIYFQGNSAPDKSGLPSDRFSAERTGGSVSTLTIQRTQQEDSAVYLCASSSRGGSGNTIYFGEGSWLTVV.

This sequence joins TRBV20-1 and TRBJ2-3; TRBD2 aligns across 13 bases. The CDR3 spans 14 residues. Germline V gene lookup returns CDR1 DFQATT and CDR2 SNEGSKA (reference sequence). With V trimmed by 6 bases and J by 5 bases, 5 bases remained unmatched. The CDR3 loop is CSARLAGGLDTQYF. The CDR3 coding sequence is TGCAGTGCGAGACTAGCGGGGGGTCTAGATACGCAGTATTTT.

The rearrangement links TRBV7-2 to TRBJ1-1; D call uncertain. The CDR3 has 15 amino acids. Trimming pared 5 bases from V and 1 base from J, leaving 14 bases between. In germline, CDR1 is SGHTA, CDR2 FQGNSA. The CDR3 region is CASSQKVTGNTEAFF. Written as DNA, the CDR3 is TGTGCCAGCAGCCAGAAAGTGACCGGGAACACTGAAGCTTTCTTT.

The chain employs TRBV6-5 and TRBJ1-1, with D possibly being TRBD1 (5 bases). In germline, CDR1 is MNHEY, CDR2 SVGAGI. V was shortened by 2 bases and J by 9 bases, with 10 bases between the two germline ends. The CDR3 totals 12 residues. The CDR3 protein is CASSYGQGKAFF. The CDR3 region has the DNA TGTGCCAGCAGTTACGGGCAGGGCAAAGCTTTCTTT.

The chain is built from TRBV6-6 and TRBJ2-5; D gene ambiguous. V lost 6 bases and J 3 bases, leaving 5 bases between the germline ends. The CDR3 extends over 11 amino acids. Germline lookup yields CDR1 MNHNY and CDR2 SVGAGI (reference sequence). The CDR3 reads CASSIKETQYF. Here the CDR3 DNA reads TGTGCCAGCAGCATCAAAGAGACCCAGTACTTC.